This TCR beta chain is drawn from a study of blood T cell repertoires in COVID-19 (dated by TCRdb to about 2020). Broadly, across the study: The collaborator samples originated in the United States, Italy and Spain and spanned the acute and convalescent phases of COVID-19. The repertoires were released in a freely available public database intended as a resource for research on the immune response to SARS-CoV-2. The prospective study material was composed of cDNA or gDNA derived from T cells, B-cell-depleted T cells, or PBMCs. HLA class I and class II types, where available, came from metadata supplied by the sample provider rather than from assay-based typing. A de-identified subject ID, COVID-19 status, age in years and sex were almost always included in the sample metadata. Samples were obtained from the ongoing ImmuneRACE study (first 160 participants) and from 1,254 subjects provided by 6 global collaborators. Subjects who had been exposed to COVID-19, were actively infected with it, or had recovered from it provided the deeply sampled blood TCRbeta repertoires that made up the dataset. Overall results and qualifications from the work: Clinical and demographic metadata were provided uncurated, with the amount varying by source and participant.

The immunoSEQ Assay, a bias-controlled multiplex PCR, was used to amplify TCRbeta CDR3 regions from genomic DNA. Regarding the original processing steps: Within the assay, amplification of reference gene primers was used to estimate how many nucleated cells each sample contained. To quantify the absolute abundance of each unique TCRbeta CDR3 rearrangement, sequence reads were collapsed and filtered. For each sample, productive Simpson clonality was calculated as the square root of Simpson's diversity index over productive rearrangements. Here the immuneACCESS table is served through TCRdb, limited to in-frame sequences with V and J called. Missing clones are a known gap in these copies; in checked studies unresolved V genes cover under half, and the rest lacks a known reason. That table is the source of V, J and clone size, and D and trimming were worked out from the DNA. This sample comprises some 110,000 clones, under 80% of them detected only once. The ten largest clones represent about 2.7% of the sample.

The collaborating institutions used their own protocols to collect whole blood in K2EDTA tubes. For TCRbeta analysis, collaborators shipped samples as frozen whole blood, isolated PBMCs, or DNA extracted from either of those sample types. The cysteine opens and the phenylalanine closes a CDR3 of 18 amino acids. Of the read, only the CDR3 DNA is kept; its 54 bases are in frame from base 1. V lost 2 bases and J lost 6 bases, and the count of bases not matched to a germline gene is 18. About this clone itself: There is no known antigen for this receptor. Base qualities are missing; no much larger clone stands one base away.

Sample: peripheral blood. This receptor was taken from a man in his fifties with acute or convalescent COVID-19. This chain joins TRBV23-1 to TRBJ2-7; 8 nucleotides in the junction match TRBD1. TRBV23-1 has ORF status, its function being uncertain. The nucleotides are TGCGCCAGCAGTCAAAGAGGGACAGGAATAAAGGGGGACGCCGAGCAGTACTTC. This translates into CASSQRGTGIKGDAEQYF.